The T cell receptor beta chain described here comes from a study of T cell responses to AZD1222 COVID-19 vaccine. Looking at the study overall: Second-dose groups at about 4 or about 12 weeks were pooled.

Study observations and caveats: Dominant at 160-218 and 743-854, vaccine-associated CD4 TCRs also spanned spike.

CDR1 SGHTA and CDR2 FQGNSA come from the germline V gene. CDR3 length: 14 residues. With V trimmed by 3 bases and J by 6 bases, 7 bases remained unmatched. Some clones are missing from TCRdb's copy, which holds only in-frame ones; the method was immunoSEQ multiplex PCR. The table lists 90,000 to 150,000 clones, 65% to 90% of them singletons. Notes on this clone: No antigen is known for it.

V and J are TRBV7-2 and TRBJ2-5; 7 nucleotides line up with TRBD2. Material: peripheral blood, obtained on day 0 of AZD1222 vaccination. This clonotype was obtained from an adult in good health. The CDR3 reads CASSFGGVGQTQYF. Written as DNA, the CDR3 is TGTGCCAGCAGCTTTGGGGGGGTGGGCCAGACCCAGTACTTC.